The clone carrying this TCR beta chain was counted once. Its specificity is not known. The data were obtained in a study of memory B cells and T cells in multiple sclerosis. Study-wide results and caveats: Compartments had unequal clone-set sizes, affecting shared clonotype counts.

The ends lost 4 bases at V and 2 bases at J; junction bases unmatched: 13. The CDR3 spans 18 residues. After stimulus-free culture, autoproliferating CFSE-dim and non-proliferating CFSE-high T cells were sequenced separately. Pooled replicate wells came from around 50 million CFSE-labeled PBMCs cultured approximately seven days without stimulus. CFSE at 0.4 to 0.6 uM labeled the PBMCs, which were then cultured unstimulated. Profiled with immunoSEQ multiplex PCR; TCRdb holds only in-frame clones, not every one. Seen here are 35,000 to 55,000 clones, approximately 80% observed once, and the top ten hold 0.85% to 1.2%.

The chain uses TRBV23-1 and TRBJ2-7; 11 nucleotides line up with TRBD1. TRBV23-1 counts as an open reading frame of uncertain function. The TCR originated in a human donor with multiple sclerosis. Sequenced: PBMCs from blood kept in culture. The CDR3 spells CASSLHRRDRGFPYEQYF. The CDR3, as DNA: TGCGCCAGCAGTCTCCACAGGAGGGACAGGGGGTTCCCCTACGAGCAGTACTTC.